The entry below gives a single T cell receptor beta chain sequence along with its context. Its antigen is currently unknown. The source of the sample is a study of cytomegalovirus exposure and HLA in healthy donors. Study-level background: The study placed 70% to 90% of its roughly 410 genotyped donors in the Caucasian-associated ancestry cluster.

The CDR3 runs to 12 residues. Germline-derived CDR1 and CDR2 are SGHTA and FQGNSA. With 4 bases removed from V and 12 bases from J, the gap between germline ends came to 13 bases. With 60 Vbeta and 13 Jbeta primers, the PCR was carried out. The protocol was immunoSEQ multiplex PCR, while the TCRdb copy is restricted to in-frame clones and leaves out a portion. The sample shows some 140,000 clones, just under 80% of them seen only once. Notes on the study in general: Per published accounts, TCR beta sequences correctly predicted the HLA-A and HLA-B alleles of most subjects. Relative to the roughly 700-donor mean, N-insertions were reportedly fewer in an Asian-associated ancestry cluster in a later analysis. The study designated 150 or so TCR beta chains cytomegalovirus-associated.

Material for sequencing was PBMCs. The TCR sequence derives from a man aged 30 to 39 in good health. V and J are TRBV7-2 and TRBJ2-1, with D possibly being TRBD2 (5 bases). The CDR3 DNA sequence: TGTGCCAGCAGCTCATCTAGCATCGGGCAGTTCTTC. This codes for CASSSSSIGQFF.